One sample yielded the 30 T cell receptor beta chains listed below, sequenced in a study of identical twins. TCRdb recomputed calls from the 5' RACE reads with MiXCR, one row per CDR3 protein. The sample contains hundreds of thousands of distinct CDR3 sequences, 20% to 25% of which appear only once. The same data also contributed to another study, on T cells expressing NK-cell markers.

Sequencing used CD4+ T cells sorted from blood. All receptors come from a woman between 18 and 29 years old in good health.

The rearrangement joins TRBV7-9 to TRBJ1-1; D gene uncertain. Trimming left V 1 base short and J 5 bases short, with 8 bases between. Germline CDR1 and CDR2: SEHNR and FQNEAQ (reference sequence). The CDR3 runs to 13 residues. CDR3 protein: CASSLVTSTEAFF. The CDR3 DNA is TGTGCCAGCAGCTTAGTAACGAGTACTGAAGCTTTCTTT.

This clonotype was observed a few times. This chain links TRBV5-5 with TRBJ2-5, with TRBD1 as a possible D gene (5 bases). This CDR3 spans 15 amino acids. Trimming removed 5 bases at V and 5 bases at J, with 19 bases between. CDR1 is SGHKS, CDR2 YYEKEE, per germline (reference sequence). In nucleotides, the CDR3 is TGTGCCAGCAGTCCGACCCTGGGGCTATCGGAGACCCAGTACTTC. It translates to CASSPTLGLSETQYF. The entire variable domain, with the rest obtained from reference TRBV5-5 and TRBJ2-5, is as follows: DAGVTQSPTHLIKTRGQQVTLRCSPISGHKSVSWYQQVLGQGPQFIFQYYEKEERGRGNFPDRFSARQFPNYSSELNVNALLLGDSALYLCASSPTLGLSETQYFGPGTRLLVL.

This clonotype was seen only a few times. The rearrangement uses TRBV9 and TRBJ2-4; D is unclear. Trimming removed 0 bases at V and 3 bases at J, with 13 bases between. Germline loops: CDR1 SGDLS, CDR2 YYNGEE. This CDR3 is built from 16 residues. CDR3 in amino acids: CASSVGLGQVKNIQYF. In DNA form, the CDR3 reads TGTGCCAGCAGCGTAGGTCTCGGGCAGGTCAAAAACATTCAGTACTTC.

The rearrangement uses TRBV20-1 and TRBJ2-2; D is perhaps TRBD1 or TRBD2 (5 bases each). The germline CDR1 and CDR2 sequences are DFQATT and SNEGSKA (reference sequence). The V gene lost 1 base and the J gene lost 2 bases, with 11 bases spanning the gap. The CDR3 consists of 15 residues. CDR3 in DNA: TGCAGTGCTAGAGCCCCCAGGGACAACACCGGGGAGCTGTTTTTT. This encodes CSARAPRDNTGELFF.

V is TRBV10-3 and J is TRBJ2-1; D is possibly TRBD2 (5 bases). The length of the CDR3 is 16 residues. Trimming left V 3 bases short and J 0 bases short, with 12 bases between. The germline V gene has CDR1 ENHRY and CDR2 SYGVKD. The CDR3 region has the DNA TGTGCCATCAGTGACGTACCGGGGTACTCCTACAATGAGCAGTTCTTC. Its translation: CAISDVPGYSYNEQFF.

Of note for this clonotype: A junction end diverges from the germline sequence, so it may reflect a read error. The chain uses TRBV18 and TRBJ1-2; D not resolved. Per germline, CDR1 KGHSH and CDR2 LQKENI. This CDR3 comprises 15 residues. The CDR3 reads CATSPLGASNYGYTF. The CDR3 nucleotides read TGTGCCACCTCACCTCTCGGAGCCAGCAACTATGGCTACACCTTC.

This clonotype was counted a few times. The chain employs TRBV19 and TRBJ2-1; 9 bases fit TRBD2. This CDR3 contains 17 residues. After removal of 9 bases from V and 6 bases from J, the junction contained 18 bases not matched to a gene. The germline CDR1 and CDR2 sequences are LNHDA and SQIVND (reference sequence). The CDR3 region has the DNA TGTGCCAGCCGGAGGGCTAGCGGGGTAGTGAGGGGCAATGAGCAGTTCTTC. As protein: CASRRASGVVRGNEQFF.

The chain employs TRBV25-1 and TRBJ2-6; the D gene could be TRBD1 or TRBD2 (5 bases each). The CDR3 has 20 residues. Germline-derived CDR1 and CDR2 are MGHDK and SYGVNS. Trimming stripped 0 bases from V and 2 bases from J, with 20 bases between. The CDR3 coding sequence is TGTGCCAGCAGTGAATATTATGGGGGAACCCATAGCGCTGGGGCCAACGTCCTGACTTTC. Its translation: CASSEYYGGTHSAGANVLTF.

In this sample, this clonotype turned up a few times. This chain links TRBV12-3 or TRBV12-4 with TRBJ2-1; D perhaps matches TRBD2 (5 bases). With 3 bases removed from V and 3 bases from J, the gap between germline ends came to 15 bases. CDR3 length equals 16 residues. This CDR3 is CASSFRGRVLYNEQFF. DNA for the CDR3: TGTGCCAGCAGTTTTCGGGGAAGGGTCCTCTACAATGAGCAGTTCTTC.

This clonotype has ten or more counts. The chain links TRBV27 to TRBJ2-5, with D perhaps TRBD2 (6 bases). Germline V gene sequence: CDR1 MNHEY, CDR2 SMNVEV (reference sequence). This CDR3 is built from 12 residues. V lost 6 bases, J lost 5 bases, and 10 bases lay in between. The CDR3 DNA reads TGTGCCAGCAGCCCTCGGGGGGAGACCCAGTACTTC. Protein product: CASSPRGETQYF.

This clonotype was seen a few times. This sequence joins TRBV12-3 or TRBV12-4 and TRBJ1-5, with a weak D call TRBD1 (5 bases). V lost 1 base and J 7 bases, leaving 8 bases between the germline ends. The CDR3 is made up of 13 amino acids. DNA for the CDR3: TGTGCCAGCAGTTTAGTGGGGACCCAGCCCCAGCATTTT. Its protein is CASSLVGTQPQHF.

This clonotype occurred once. The J gene is TRBJ1-2, the V gene TRBV7-8, with D perhaps TRBD1 (5 bases). The ends were cut back, 4 bases at V and 5 bases at J, with 23 bases in the middle. Looked up from germline, CDR1 is SGHVS and CDR2 is FQNEAQ. This CDR3 region has 17 residues. The CDR3 region is CASSWTRTAPEVYGYTF. The CDR3, as DNA: TGTGCCAGCAGCTGGACACGGACGGCGCCAGAGGTTTATGGCTACACCTTC. The whole variable domain, filled in from reference TRBV7-8 and TRBJ1-2, reads GAGVSQSPRYKVAKRGQDVALRCDPISGHVSLFWYQQALGQGPEFLTYFQNEAQLDKSGLPSDRFFAERPEGSVSTLKIQRTQQEDSAVYLCASSWTRTAPEVYGYTFGSGTRLTVV.

This clonotype was detected a few times. The CDR3 loop is CASSQDLAGGYNEQFF. For the CDR3, the DNA is TGTGCCAGCAGCCAAGATTTGGCGGGAGGGTACAATGAGCAGTTCTTC. The V gene is TRBV3-1, the J gene TRBJ2-1; 9 bases line up with TRBD2. Trimming cost V 0 bases and J 4 bases; bases outside gene matches: 4. Germline V lookup: CDR1 LGHDT, CDR2 YNNKEL (reference sequence). The CDR3 is 16 residues long.

This sequence joins TRBV5-1 and TRBJ2-5; 7 bases map to TRBD2. The V and J ends lost 3 bases and 1 base, in that order; junction bases with no gene match: 3. The CDR3 sequence is 14 residues long. Germline CDR1 is SGHRS and CDR2 is YFSETQ. DNA for the CDR3: TGCGCCAGCAGCTCGACTAGCCTCCAAGAGACCCAGTACTTC. This sequence encodes CASSSTSLQETQYF.

This clonotype was observed a handful of times. V is TRBV7-3 and J is TRBJ2-1; TRBD1 agrees at 10 bases. The CDR3 runs to 15 residues. CDR1 and CDR2 (germline): SGHTA, FQGTGA. The junction had 5 bases not matched to a gene; V was cut back by 3 bases and J by 6 bases. The CDR3 protein is CASSFAGTGVNEQFF. In DNA form, the CDR3 reads TGTGCCAGCAGCTTTGCCGGGACAGGGGTCAATGAGCAGTTCTTC.

The chain combines TRBV7-9 with TRBJ2-1, with 8 bases aligning to TRBD2. J gave up 1 base and V 3 bases, and 5 bases lay outside the gene matches. Germline values: CDR1 SEHNR, CDR2 FQNEAQ (reference sequence). This CDR3 spans 16 amino acids. Here the CDR3 reads CASSFQSGRSYNEQFF. CDR3 nucleotide sequence: TGTGCCAGCAGCTTTCAAAGCGGGAGATCCTACAATGAGCAGTTCTTC. Full variable domain (remainder filled in from reference TRBV7-9 and TRBJ2-1): DTGVSQNPRHKITKRGQNVTFRCDPISEHNRLYWYRQTLGQGPEFLTYFQNEAQLEKSRLLSDRFSAERPKGSFSTLEIQRTEQGDSAMYLCASSFQSGRSYNEQFFGPGTRLTVL.

This chain joins TRBV25-1 and TRBJ2-1, with TRBD1 as a possible D gene (6 bases). Germline loops: CDR1 MGHDK, CDR2 SYGVNS. The CDR3 runs 15 residues. The ends were cut back, 3 bases at V and 2 bases at J, with 11 bases in the middle. The CDR3 DNA sequence: TGTGCCAGCAGTGAGTCCAGGGGACCCTACAATGAGCAGTTCTTC. It encodes CASSESRGPYNEQFF.

V gene TRBV12-3 or TRBV12-4 combines with J gene TRBJ2-4; 9 positions match TRBD2. This CDR3 comprises 16 residues. V lost 3 bases, J lost 7 bases, and 10 bases stayed unmatched. CDR3 DNA: TGTGCCAGCAGTTTTATGCTAGCGGGGAGGGAGAACATTCAGTACTTC. It encodes CASSFMLAGRENIQYF.

In its sample, this clonotype was seen once. The chain recombines TRBV5-1 with TRBJ2-3; TRBD2 might be the D (5 bases). The CDR3 is made up of 14 amino acids. Per the germline V gene, CDR1 is SGHRS and CDR2 is YFSETQ. Trimming took 1 base from V and 2 from J, leaving 8 bases between them. The CDR3 here is CASSLQRTTDTQYF. The CDR3 nucleotides read TGCGCCAGCAGCTTGCAGCGGACCACAGATACGCAGTATTTT.

This clonotype was picked up a small number of times. This CDR3 reads CASSLVVERQGEAFF. The CDR3 DNA is TGTGCCAGCAGCTTAGTGGTTGAACGCCAGGGTGAAGCTTTCTTT. V usage is TRBV7-8 and J usage is TRBJ1-1, with D tentatively TRBD1 (5 bases). The CDR3 runs to 15 residues. The V and J ends lost 1 base and 7 bases respectively, with 16 bases between them. Germline CDR1 SGHVS, CDR2 FQNEAQ.

This chain connects TRBV12-3 or TRBV12-4 to TRBJ2-1; D is possibly TRBD2 (6 bases). The CDR3 spans 14 residues. The germline V and J ends were trimmed by 5 bases and 6 bases, with 14 bases remaining between them. CDR3 bases: TGTGCCAGCAGTAGGAGGGAAGAGGGCAATGAGCAGTTCTTC. This encodes CASSRREEGNEQFF.

This clonotype was counted between two and nine times. J is TRBJ2-3 and V is TRBV4-2, with 10 positions matching TRBD2. Germline values: CDR1 LGHNA, CDR2 YNFKEQ. The CDR3 loop spans 18 amino acids. The J segment lost 3 bases and the V segment lost 0 bases, leaving 9 bases of the junction unmatched. As DNA, the CDR3 is TGTGCCAGCAGCCAAGATCGAAAGCGGGGGGGCGGAACAGATACGCAGTATTTT. Protein: CASSQDRKRGGGTDTQYF.

CDR3 loop: CAITTDRDTEAFF. CDR3 nucleotide sequence: TGTGCCATCACCACGGACAGGGACACTGAAGCTTTCTTT. The rearrangement joins TRBV10-3 to TRBJ1-1; the match to TRBD1 covers 8 bases. The CDR3 sequence is 13 residues long. V dropped 7 bases and J dropped 3; count of bases not matched to a gene: 4. The V gene's germline CDR1 is ENHRY and CDR2 SYGVKD.

The J gene is TRBJ2-3, the V gene TRBV4-2; maybe TRBD1 (6 bases). CDR1 LGHNA and CDR2 YNFKEQ come from the germline V gene. This CDR3 has 18 amino acids. Trimming took 4 bases from V and 1 from J, leaving 21 bases between them. The CDR3 DNA is TGTGCCAGCAGCCCGCACTCCTACAGGGTCCTAGGCACAGATACGCAGTATTTT. Translated, it gives CASSPHSYRVLGTDTQYF.

This clonotype showed up just once. V gene TRBV7-2 combines with J gene TRBJ2-3; D is unclear. The V gene lost 5 bases and the J gene lost 0 bases, with 12 bases spanning the gap. This CDR3 region has 15 residues. Germline V lookup: CDR1 SGHTA, CDR2 FQGNSA. CDR3 region: CASSTSTSSTDTQYF. The CDR3 nucleotides are TGTGCCAGCAGCACCTCAACGAGTAGCACAGATACGCAGTATTTT.

This chain uses TRBV2 with TRBJ2-2, with 8 bases that match TRBD2. The CDR3 has 16 amino acids. V gave up 5 bases and J gave up 4 bases; unmatched junction bases: 9. The germline V gene encodes CDR1 SNHLY and CDR2 FYNNEI. This CDR3 reads CASSNQRGTITGELFF. The CDR3 DNA sequence: TGTGCCAGCAGTAACCAGCGGGGGACGATCACCGGGGAGCTGTTTTTT.

The rearrangement joins TRBV5-1 to TRBJ2-3; D not certain. Between the trimmed V and J ends, which lost 8 bases and 6 bases, there was a span of 16 bases. The CDR3 runs 13 residues. In germline, CDR1 is SGHRS, CDR2 YFSETQ. As DNA, the CDR3 is TGCGCCAGTGGAGACGGGCTGGGGGATACGCAGTATTTT. This translates into CASGDGLGDTQYF.

This clonotype was counted many times. The chain uses TRBV11-2 and TRBJ2-5; the D call may be TRBD1 or TRBD2 (6 bases each). The CDR3 consists of 16 residues. Germline V gives CDR1 SGHAT, CDR2 FQNNGV. V was shortened by 4 bases and J by 4 bases, with 19 bases between the two germline ends. CDR3 region: CASSSNLKGGGETQYF. DNA of the CDR3: TGTGCCAGCAGCTCCAATCTTAAGGGGGGAGGAGAGACCCAGTACTTC.

This clonotype was seen only a few times. V is TRBV12-3 or TRBV12-4 and J is TRBJ2-2; D remains unclear. The length of the CDR3 is 16 residues. Trimming took off 3 bases at V and 1 base at J, with 12 bases between the two ends. The CDR3 DNA reads as TGTGCCAGCAGTTTCCGGGCTATCCAGAACACCGGGGAGCTGTTTTTT. It translates to CASSFRAIQNTGELFF.

The gene calls are TRBV29-1 and TRBJ2-3; D is possibly TRBD1 (6 bases). The V and J ends lost 6 bases and 0 bases respectively, with 13 bases between them. The CDR3 totals 14 residues. Germline V gene sequence: CDR1 SQVTM, CDR2 ANQGSEA. In nucleotides, the CDR3 is TGCAGCGTGACACCGACAGGTAGCACAGATACGCAGTATTTT. It specifies CSVTPTGSTDTQYF.